This T cell receptor (beta chain) was identified during a study of cytomegalovirus exposure and HLA in healthy donors. Study conclusions and caveats: In vitro data verified three CMV-associated chains as specific for CMV antigens. The investigators catalogued 150 or so TCR beta chains as cytomegalovirus-associated. Clonal expansion, a later analysis showed, was greater in HLA-associated TCR beta chains than in equally common others.

A remark on this clone: Its antigen remains unidentified.

V was clipped by 4 bases and J by 9 bases, with 19 bases between them. Germline V CDR1 and CDR2: SGHAT, FQNNGV. This CDR3 comprises 15 residues. The PCR contained 60 Vbeta and 13 Jbeta primers. Sequencing used immunoSEQ multiplex PCR; TCRdb keeps in-frame clones, though not all of them. The sample gives over 45,000 clones, around 85% of which show up once; 2% to 3% is in the top ten. J is TRBJ2-1 and V is TRBV11-2; possible D gene TRBD2, 5 bases. Sequencing was performed on PBMCs. This TCR was recovered from a boy aged 5-17 years in good health and CMV-seropositive. DNA of the CDR3: TGTGCCAGCAGCTCGCCGGAGGTAGTCGGCGGTGAGCAGTTCTTC. Translated, it gives CASSSPEVVGGEQFF.